This T cell receptor beta chain was retrieved from a study of naive and memory T cell subsets. Broader study findings: Possibly reflecting memory cells re-expressing CD45RA, a few larger clonotypes occurred in naive repertoires, especially CD8.

On this clonotype itself: The antigen remains unidentified.

Trimming stripped 1 base from V and 4 bases from J, with 15 bases between. Germline values: CDR1 LGHNA, CDR2 YSLEER. The CDR3 consists of 16 residues. After CD4 positive bead selection, the CD4-negative fraction gave CD8 T cells. Two oligonucleotides, mixed equimolar, formed the beta constant-region primer covering TRBC1 and TRBC2. Four rounds of PCR amplified the ligated cDNA using nested alpha and beta constant-region primers plus SP2. TCRdb re-derived calls from the UMI-ligation and nested PCR reads in MiXCR, one entry per CDR3 protein. In the table there are roughly 97,000 distinct CDR3 sequences, approximately 14% of which are singletons.

Material for sequencing was naive CD8+ T cells from blood. The chain links TRBV4-3 to TRBJ2-3; D may be TRBD2 (6 bases). This TCR derives from a human donor in good health. The chain's CDR3 is CASSQGPGRIADTQYF. CDR3 DNA sequence: TGCGCCAGCAGCCAAGGACCCGGGAGAATCGCAGATACGCAGTATTTT.